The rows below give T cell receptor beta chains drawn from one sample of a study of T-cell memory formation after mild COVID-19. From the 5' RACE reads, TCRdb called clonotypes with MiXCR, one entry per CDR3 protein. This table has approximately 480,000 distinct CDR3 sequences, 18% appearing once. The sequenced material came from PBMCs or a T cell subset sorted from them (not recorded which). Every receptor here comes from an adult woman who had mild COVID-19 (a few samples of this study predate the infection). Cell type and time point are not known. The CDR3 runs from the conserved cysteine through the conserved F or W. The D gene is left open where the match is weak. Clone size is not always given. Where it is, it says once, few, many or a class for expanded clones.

CASSRTGPNYGYTF TGTGCCAGCAGCCGGACAGGGCCTAACTATGGCTACACCTTC TRBD1 TRBJ1-2 - TRBV12-3/TRBV12-4
CASSLTPSSYNEQFF TGTGCCAGCAGTTTGACACCCAGCTCCTACAATGAGCAGTTCTTC - TRBJ2-1 few TRBV7-2
CSAREVPQKYIQYF TGCAGTGCTAGAGAGGTACCCCAAAAATACATTCAGTACTTC - TRBJ2-4 - TRBV20-1
CASSLFAGGQLNEQFF TGTGCCAGCAGCTTGTTCGCGGGGGGGCAGCTCAATGAGCAGTTCTTC TRBD2 TRBJ2-1 - TRBV11-2
CASSSQGTEQYF TGTGCCAGCAGCTCCCAGGGTACCGAGCAGTACTTC - TRBJ2-7 - TRBV7-2
CASSTGGLAGAYEQYF TGTGCCAGCAGCACCGGGGGACTAGCGGGAGCCTACGAGCAGTACTTC TRBD2 TRBJ2-7 few TRBV6-5
CASSYSGSRGATEAFF TGTGCCAGCAGTTACTCGGGTAGCCGAGGGGCCACTGAAGCTTTCTTT - TRBJ1-1 few TRBV6-5
CASSQRTQSPEAFF TGCGCCAGCAGCCAACGGACTCAGAGCCCTGAAGCTTTCTTT - TRBJ1-1 few TRBV4-1
CASSYSTSGGETQYF TGTGCCAGCAGTTACTCGACTAGCGGGGGAGAGACCCAGTACTTC TRBD2 TRBJ2-5 - TRBV6-5
CASERRRGQETQYF TGTGCCAGCGAACGACGCAGGGGACAAGAGACCCAGTACTTC - TRBJ2-5 few TRBV7-2
CSAPRGHRDEQYF TGCAGTGCTCCCAGGGGACATAGGGACGAGCAGTACTTC - TRBJ2-7 few TRBV20-1
CASSRQFSYNSPLHF TGTGCCAGCAGTCGACAGTTCTCCTATAATTCACCCCTCCACTTT - TRBJ1-6 few TRBV2
CASSLDTDTQYF TGCGCCAGCAGCTTGGACACAGATACGCAGTATTTT - TRBJ2-3 many TRBV5-1
CASSPSDGYYEQYF TGTGCCAGCAGCCCATCGGACGGATACTACGAGCAGTACTTC - TRBJ2-7 - TRBV7-2
CASSLWRDSPLHF TGCGCCAGCAGCTTATGGCGAGATTCACCCCTCCACTTT - TRBJ1-6 few TRBV4-3
CASGPWNEQFF TGTGCCAGCGGCCCCTGGAATGAGCAGTTCTTC - TRBJ2-1 - TRBV5-6
CASSLGLAGGRYEQYF TGTGCCAGCAGCCTCGGACTAGCGGGGGGCAGATACGAGCAGTACTTC TRBD2 TRBJ2-7 many TRBV13
CASSPGQPLEQYF TGTGCCAGCAGCCCAGGACAACCCCTGGAGCAGTACTTC - TRBJ2-7 few TRBV7-6
CASLVAGGPQETQYF TGTGCCAGCCTTGTAGCGGGGGGGCCTCAAGAGACCCAGTACTTC TRBD2 TRBJ2-5 many TRBV5-6
CASSLDSSYGNTIYF TGCGCCAGCAGCTTGGACAGCTCTTATGGAAACACCATATATTTT - TRBJ1-3 many TRBV5-1
CASNEADRVTFF TGTGCCAGCAACGAGGCGGACAGGGTAACTTTCTTT TRBD1 TRBJ1-1 - TRBV6-6
CASREGHNEQFF TGTGCCAGCAGGGAGGGACACAATGAGCAGTTCTTC - TRBJ2-1 many TRBV7-9
CASSPYRTNEQFF TGTGCCAGCAGTCCCTACCGGACAAATGAGCAGTTCTTC - TRBJ2-1 few TRBV12-3/TRBV12-4
CASSLTRLTSEQYF TGTGCCAGCAGCTTAACTCGGCTAACCTCCGAGCAGTACTTC - TRBJ2-7 few TRBV7-2
CASSQGTPYSNQPQHF TGCGCCAGCAGCCAAGGGACACCTTATAGCAATCAGCCCCAGCATTTT - TRBJ1-5 few TRBV4-1
CASSVTDYGYTF TGTGCCAGCAGCGTAACGGATTATGGCTACACCTTC - TRBJ1-2 few TRBV9
CASSYHGLASKETQYF TGTGCCAGCAGTTACCACGGACTAGCATCGAAAGAGACCCAGTACTTC TRBD2 TRBJ2-5 few TRBV6-5
CATSDLGETQYF TGTGCCACCAGTGATTTGGGGGAGACCCAGTACTTC - TRBJ2-5 many TRBV24-1
CASSSGGWGQRTDTQYF TGTGCCAGCAGCTCAGGGGGATGGGGACAGCGAACAGATACGCAGTATTTT TRBD1 TRBJ2-3 few TRBV11-3
CASSPTGTGEETQYF TGTGCCAGCAGCCCTACGGGGACAGGGGAAGAGACCCAGTACTTC TRBD1 TRBJ2-5 - TRBV7-9
CSVENRENYGYTF TGCAGCGTAGAGAACAGGGAGAACTATGGCTACACCTTC - TRBJ1-2 few TRBV29-1
CSVYRAADTQYF TGCAGCGTTTACAGGGCCGCAGATACGCAGTATTTT - TRBJ2-3 few TRBV29-1
CASSFRDSNQPQHF TGTGCCAGCAGTTTCCGGGACAGCAATCAGCCCCAGCATTTT - TRBJ1-5 once TRBV12-3/TRBV12-4
CASSESQDLNEKLFF TGTGCCAGCAGTGAAAGCCAGGATCTTAATGAAAAACTGTTTTTT - TRBJ1-4 - TRBV2
CSARGTVYSNQPQHF TGCAGTGCTAGAGGGACAGTCTATAGCAATCAGCCCCAGCATTTT - TRBJ1-5 few TRBV20-1
CASSEGLAGVNNEQFF TGTGCCAGCAGCGAGGGACTAGCGGGAGTCAACAATGAGCAGTTCTTC TRBD2 TRBJ2-1 few TRBV9
CASSPPTGTGDGYTF TGTGCCAGCTCACCACCGACAGGGACAGGAGATGGCTACACCTTC TRBD1 TRBJ1-2 - TRBV18
CASSKVLDPHTPYEQYF TGTGCCAGCAGCAAGGTTTTAGACCCTCACACCCCTTACGAGCAGTACTTC - TRBJ2-7 few TRBV21-1
CAISAGGNEQFF TGTGCCATCAGTGCGGGGGGCAATGAGCAGTTCTTC TRBD2 TRBJ2-1 few TRBV10-3